The clone carrying this T cell receptor (beta chain) was observed once. What it binds is unknown. The DNA is omitted, as the CDR3 cannot be located on it reliably, and the CDR3 follows TCRdb's listing. Here immunoSEQ multiplex PCR was the method, and the copy in TCRdb shows in-frame clones only, minus some. In the table there are hundreds of thousands of clones, just over 75% of which are singletons. The data belong to a study of shared clonotypes between healthy human individuals. The overall study: Participating donors consisted of two women and a few men aged 18 to 49.

Genomic DNA, for the unsorted samples, came from some 100 million PBMCs. Ends included, the CDR3 has 16 residues. Findings and limits, study-wide: Clonotype sharing across donors was expected to vary with sequencing depth.

Sample: PBMCs. The chain joins TRBV7-5 to TRBJ1-4. TRBV7-5 is classified as a pseudogene. The TCR was taken from a woman between 40 and 50 years old in good health. Some clones in this sample may be carry-over from other donors' samples. CDR3 in amino acids: CARSEIFGRGNEKLFF.